The 21 T cell receptor beta chains listed next were all sequenced from one sample in a study of T cell responses to AZD1222 COVID-19 vaccine. Profiled with immunoSEQ multiplex PCR; TCRdb holds only in-frame clones, not every one. The table records approximately 130,000 clones, about 82% of them present only once. The sample consisted of peripheral blood, taken 28 days after the second dose of the MenACWY control vaccine. The receptor set was obtained from an adult who received the MenACWY meningococcal vaccine as a control.

V and J are TRBV28 and TRBJ2-2, with D possibly TRBD1 on 5 matching bases. V shed 6 bases and J shed 4 bases, with 18 bases lying between them. The germline V gene encodes CDR1 MDHEN and CDR2 SYDVKM. This CDR3 region has 16 residues. CDR3 region: CASSLFKGLVTGELFF. Written as DNA, the CDR3 is TGTGCCAGCAGCCTATTCAAGGGGCTCGTCACCGGGGAGCTGTTTTTT.

The chain carries TRBV4-2 and TRBJ2-1; TRBD2 might be the D (6 bases). Germline V gene sequence: CDR1 LGHNA, CDR2 YNFKEQ. Trimming took off 0 bases at V and 5 bases at J, with 8 bases between the two ends. The CDR3 runs to 14 residues. The CDR3 spells CASSQDTGDNEQFF. In nucleotides, the CDR3 is TGTGCCAGCAGCCAAGACACGGGGGACAATGAGCAGTTCTTC.

The V and J genes are TRBV7-2 and TRBJ2-7; unclear D gene. V was trimmed by 2 bases and J by 6 bases, leaving 11 bases between them. Germline assignment: CDR1 SGHTA and CDR2 FQGNSA. The CDR3 is made up of 13 amino acids. The CDR3 DNA reads as TGTGCCAGCAGCTTAAGTTTCGGTTCCGAGCAGTACTTC. As protein: CASSLSFGSEQYF.

The chain is built from TRBV11-2 and TRBJ2-1; D ambiguous. The CDR3 length is 15 residues. V was cut by 1 base and J by 7 bases, with 14 bases left in between. Germline V gene data show CDR1 as SGHAT and CDR2 as FQNNGV. This CDR3 reads CASSLAGGYLNEQFF. CDR3 sequence (DNA): TGTGCCAGCAGCTTAGCCGGCGGCTACTTGAATGAGCAGTTCTTC.

The V and J genes are TRBV27 and TRBJ1-1; no clear D gene. The V gene's germline CDR1 is MNHEY and CDR2 SMNVEV (reference sequence). The CDR3 contains 13 residues. V lost 5 bases and J 0 bases, leaving 7 bases between the germline ends. CDR3 bases: TGTGCCAGCAGTGAGTGGGTGAACACTGAAGCTTTCTTT. Translating gives CASSEWVNTEAFF.

The chain couples TRBV12-2 to TRBJ1-5; the table's D call, TRBD1, has no DNA check behind it. TRBV12-2 has pseudogene status. The CDR3 has 12 residues. The CDR3 here is CASRLVFQGQHF. The CDR3 DNA reads TGTGCAAGTCGCTTAGTATTCCAGGGACAGCATTTT.

In its sample, this clone was seen once. The chain has TRBV7-6 and TRBJ2-2, with TRBD2 as a possible D gene (7 bases). V was trimmed by 3 bases and J by 4 bases, leaving 12 bases between them. Germline V gives CDR1 SGHVS, CDR2 FNYEAQ. The CDR3 spans 15 residues. The CDR3 region is CASSLRGGGTGELFF. The CDR3 nucleotides read TGTGCCAGCAGCTTGAGGGGAGGGGGCACCGGGGAGCTGTTTTTT.

This CDR3 is CASSWGTVSNEKLFF. The CDR3 DNA is TGCGCCAGCAGCTGGGGGACCGTCTCTAATGAAAAACTGTTTTTT. The rearrangement joins TRBV5-1 to TRBJ1-4, with a weak D call TRBD1 (5 bases). V was clipped by 3 bases and J by 3 bases, with 12 bases between them. Germline V gives CDR1 SGHRS, CDR2 YFSETQ. The CDR3 length is 15 residues.

The chain is built from TRBV15 and TRBJ2-2; weak D call: TRBD2 (6 bases). Germline CDR1 and CDR2: LNHNV and YYDKDF (reference sequence). The CDR3 is 14 residues long. The V end lost 6 bases, the J end lost 1 base, and 9 bases lay between the germline ends. This CDR3 is CATRMGGNTGELFF. The DNA of the CDR3 is TGTGCCACCAGGATGGGGGGGAACACCGGGGAGCTGTTTTTT. The full variable domain, its missing parts supplied by reference TRBV15 and TRBJ2-2, is DAMVIQNPRYQVTQFGKPVTLSCSQTLNHNVMYWYQQKSSQAPKLLFHYYDKDFNNEADTPDNFQSRRPNTSFCFLDIRSPGLGDTAMYLCATRMGGNTGELFFGEGSRLTVL.

The genes are TRBV5-5 and TRBJ2-7; D gene unclear. The CDR3 length is 14 residues. V lost 2 bases, J lost 3 bases, and 12 bases lay in between. Germline V gene data show CDR1 as SGHKS and CDR2 as YYEKEE (reference sequence). The CDR3 DNA sequence: TGTGCCAGCAGCTTTCCCTCGACTGGCTACGAGCAGTACTTC. This codes for CASSFPSTGYEQYF.

The rearrangement joins TRBV7-2 to TRBJ1-6; the D gene is possibly TRBD1 (6 bases). The length of the CDR3 is 15 residues. V lost 1 base and J 7 bases, leaving 11 bases between the germline ends. CDR1 and CDR2 from the germline V gene are SGHTA and FQGNSA. Written as DNA, the CDR3 is TGTGCCAGCAGCTTAGACTACAGGGTAAATTCACCCCTCCACTTT. As protein: CASSLDYRVNSPLHF.

For the CDR3, the DNA is TGTGCCAGCAGCCCTTATCGACTAGCTGCCAACTACGAGCAGTACTTC. It is translated as CASSPYRLAANYEQYF. The chain links TRBV7-8 to TRBJ2-7, with 7 bases matching TRBD2. This CDR3 has 16 residues. The V gene end was trimmed by 5 bases and the J gene end by 3 bases; junction bases not matched to a gene: 13. Germline-derived CDR1 and CDR2 are SGHVS and FQNEAQ.

This chain links TRBV18 with TRBJ1-2; possibly TRBD1 for D (6 bases). CDR1 and CDR2 from the germline V gene are KGHSH and LQKENI. V was clipped by 3 bases and J by 4 bases, with 15 bases between them. This CDR3 spans 15 amino acids. DNA of the CDR3: TGTGCCAGCTCACCGGGGGGGGGCACCTTCTATGGCTACACCTTC. Its translation is CASSPGGGTFYGYTF.

The chain combines TRBV20-1 with TRBJ2-3; possibly TRBD1 or TRBD2 for D (5 bases each). Germline V gives CDR1 DFQATT, CDR2 SNEGSKA (reference sequence). The V gene lost 3 bases and the J gene lost 0 bases, with 13 bases spanning the gap. The CDR3 spans 15 residues. CDR3 region: CSASARGPSTDTQYF. The CDR3 nucleotides are TGCAGTGCTAGTGCGAGGGGCCCTAGCACAGATACGCAGTATTTT.

This rearrangement joins TRBV2 to TRBJ2-4; the D call may be TRBD1 or TRBD2 (5 bases each). CDR3 size: 15 residues. Trimming cost V 1 base and J 3 bases, with 10 bases left between them. Germline lookup yields CDR1 SNHLY and CDR2 FYNNEI. The CDR3 loop reads CASSEERGVKNIQYF. The CDR3 DNA is TGTGCCAGCAGTGAAGAAAGAGGGGTCAAAAACATTCAGTACTTC.

The chain combines TRBV7-6 with TRBJ1-4; D is undetermined. This CDR3 has 13 residues. The V gene lost 5 bases and the J gene lost 10 bases, with 14 bases spanning the gap. CDR1 is SGHVS and CDR2 is FNYEAQ in the germline V gene. The chain's CDR3 is CASSPLEPGKLFF. Written as DNA, the CDR3 is TGTGCCAGCAGCCCACTCGAACCTGGAAAACTGTTTTTT.

The V and J genes are TRBV6-5 and TRBJ2-1; 14 nucleotides line up with TRBD2. V lost 6 bases to trimming and J lost 6 bases; unmatched junction nucleotides: 4. This CDR3 spans 15 amino acids. Germline-derived CDR1 and CDR2 are MNHEY and SVGAGI. DNA for the CDR3: TGTGCCAGCAGCCGGACTAGCGGGAGGCCCAATGAGCAGTTCTTC. Its translation is CASSRTSGRPNEQFF.

For the CDR3, the DNA is TGTGCCAGCACCCAGACTAATAGCAATCAGCCCCAGCATTTT. Its translation: CASTQTNSNQPQHF. This rearrangement joins TRBV2 to TRBJ1-5, with no clear D. The CDR3 sequence is 14 residues long. The ends were cut back, 7 bases at V and 0 bases at J, with 10 bases in the middle. Germline lookup yields CDR1 SNHLY and CDR2 FYNNEI.

This clone has a single count. V usage is TRBV6-5 and J usage is TRBJ2-3; no definite D call. Trimming took off 6 bases at V and 5 bases at J, with 12 bases between the two ends. The CDR3 covers 13 residues. Germline V gene data show CDR1 as MNHEY and CDR2 as SVGAGI. CDR3 sequence (DNA): TGTGCCAGCAGGAAGGACCCAGGAGATACGCAGTATTTT. Protein sequence: CASRKDPGDTQYF.

V and J are TRBV5-4 and TRBJ2-6; D uncertain. CDR3 length equals 17 residues. Germline V gene sequence: CDR1 SGHNT, CDR2 YYREEE (reference sequence). V lost 0 bases to trimming and J lost 0 bases, with 10 bases between them. The CDR3 nucleotides read TGTGCCAGCAGCTTGGGCAGCAGAAGCTCTGGGGCCAACGTCCTGACTTTC. Amino acids: CASSLGSRSSGANVLTF.

The genes are TRBV6-5 and TRBJ1-3; D is unresolved. Germline V gene lookup returns CDR1 MNHEY and CDR2 SVGAGI. CDR3 length equals 16 residues. V lost 2 bases and J lost 0, with 11 bases in between. The CDR3 DNA reads TGTGCCAGCAGTTACAGCTCGCGCCCCTCTGGAAACACCATATATTTT. Residues: CASSYSSRPSGNTIYF.